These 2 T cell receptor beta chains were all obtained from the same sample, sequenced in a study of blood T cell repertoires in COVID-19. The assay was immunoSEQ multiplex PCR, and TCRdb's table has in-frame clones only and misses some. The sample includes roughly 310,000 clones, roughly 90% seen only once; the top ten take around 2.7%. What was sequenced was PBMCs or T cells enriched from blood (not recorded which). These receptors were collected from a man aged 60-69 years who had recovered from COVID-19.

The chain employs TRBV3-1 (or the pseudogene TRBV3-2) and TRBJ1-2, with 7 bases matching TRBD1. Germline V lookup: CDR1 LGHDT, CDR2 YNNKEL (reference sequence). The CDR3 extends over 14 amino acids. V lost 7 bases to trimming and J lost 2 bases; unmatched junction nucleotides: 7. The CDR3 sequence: CASKQSDRNYGYTF. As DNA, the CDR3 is TGTGCCAGCAAACAATCGGACAGGAACTATGGCTACACCTTC.

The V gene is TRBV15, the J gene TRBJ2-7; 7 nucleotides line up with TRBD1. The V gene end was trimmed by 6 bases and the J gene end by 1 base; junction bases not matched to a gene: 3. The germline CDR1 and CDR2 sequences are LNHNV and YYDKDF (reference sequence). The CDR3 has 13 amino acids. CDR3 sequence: CATRDRPSYEQYF. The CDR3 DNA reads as TGTGCCACCAGGGACAGGCCATCCTACGAGCAGTACTTC.